This T cell receptor (beta chain) was obtained from a study of post-analysis software for immune sequencing data (dated by TCRdb to about 2015). Some background on the complete study: The recorded disease courses included relapsing-remitting, secondary progressive and progressive-relapsing multiple sclerosis, and some patients had no subtype annotation. Patient repertoires were compared against roughly 12 previously published healthy control repertoires from donors aged about 6 to 28 years. A subset of samples was prepared in parallel using single-end sample barcoding, then pooled and co-amplified after Illumina adapter ligation. What the authors observed across the whole study: The control group was slightly older than the multiple sclerosis patient group. Direct clustering with F measure showed strong co-clustering of samples prepared in the same batch, prompting a batch-effect correction. Significantly higher frequencies in patients than in controls were found for five TRBV segments, including TRBV5-6, TRBV5-1 and TRBV20-1. Normalized Chao1 diversity was significantly lower in multiple sclerosis patients than controls, suggesting substantial peripheral T-cell clonal expansion.

On this clonotype: Its antigen has not been determined. No much larger clone exists at a distance of one base, and base qualities are not known.

Libraries were built with PCR. The listed sequencing device is Illumina HiSeq 2500. To reduce PCR and sequencing biases, unique molecular identifiers were incorporated into the TCR beta cDNA libraries. Every 1 to 10 million input T cells yielded roughly 500,000 cDNA molecules, meaning each molecule approximated one T cell. The same protocol used for the earlier healthy control dataset was applied to prepare and sequence the patient libraries. Samples belonging to the same batch were prepared together, multiplexed and sequenced on a shared HiSeq lane. Processing in the source paper ran as follows. MIGEC handled the raw barcoded reads, throwing out single-read molecular identifier groups before consensus assembly and CDR3 extraction. VDJtools was used for post-analysis of the clonotype tables, and diversity was normalized by down-sampling every dataset to the size of the smallest sample. To correct batch-related cross-sample contamination, repertoire overlap clustering matched CDR3 amino acid sequences but not nucleotide sequences. TCRdb ran its own pipeline on the public reads, namely fastp trimming at Q25 and MiXCR clone calling, and kept in-frame beta chains. Rows with a matching CDR3 protein are joined into one entry that keeps the most common DNA and genes. These V and J calls originate from TCRdb's pipeline instead of the authors' own analysis. The sample table holds about 160,000 distinct CDR3 sequences, of which around 34% were seen once. Clones ranked in the top ten supply over 25% of the sample.

Counted from cysteine to phenylalanine, this CDR3 has 11 amino acids. The DNA shown is the 33-base CDR3, in frame from base 1. The germline V gene specifies SGDLS as CDR1 and YYNGEE as CDR2. V loses 4 bases, J loses 7 bases, and the germline ends lie 8 bases apart. The time point tag for this specimen amounts to: second blood draw from one MS patient after hematopoietic stem cell transplantation. To demonstrate the VDJtools post-analysis software, TCR beta repertoires were profiled from the peripheral blood of about 13 young patients with multiple sclerosis. The multiple sclerosis patients were children and adolescents ranging in age from about 6 to 17 years.

The TCR sequence derives from a girl aged 5-17 years with multiple sclerosis. Donor details come from another sample of the same person, matched by shared clones. This chain is built from TRBV9 and TRBJ1-2, with a tentative D gene TRBD1 over 5 matching bases. Sequenced here: blood, sampled after autologous hematopoietic stem cell transplantation. The sequence in DNA is TGTGCCAGCAGCACCCAGGGTGGCTACACCTTC. It specifies CASSTQGGYTF.